Listed below are T cell receptor beta chains from one sample, sequenced in a study of blood T cell repertoires in COVID-19. Assay: immunoSEQ multiplex PCR; the TCRdb copy retains only in-frame clones and omits some. The sample contains about 150,000 clones, 87% of which appear only once. The specimen was peripheral blood. These receptors originate from a man older than 75 with acute or convalescent COVID-19. The CDR3 runs from the conserved cysteine through the conserved F or W. A D gene is named only where the DNA matches it firmly. Expanded clones are given a class, and other clones once, few, many or no size at all.

j_call | clone_size | v_call | d_call | cdr3_aa | cdr3_nt
TRBJ2-2 | - | TRBV7-9 | TRBD1 | CASRPGQGTGELFF | TGTGCCAGCAGACCGGGACAGGGAACCGGGGAGCTGTTTTTT
TRBJ2-7 | - | TRBV7-9 | - | CASSFSASSYEQYF | TGTGCCAGCAGCTTCAGCGCGAGCTCCTACGAGCAGTACTTC
TRBJ2-1 | - | TRBV9 | - | CASSVGHFNEQFF | TGTGCCAGCAGCGTAGGACATTTCAATGAGCAGTTCTTC
TRBJ2-1 | - | TRBV5-1 | TRBD2 | CASSSARTSGNYNEQFF | TGCGCCAGCAGCTCAGCTCGGACTAGCGGGAACTACAATGAGCAGTTCTTC
TRBJ1-3 | - | TRBV19 | - | CASSIFAMSGNTIYF | TGTGCCAGTAGTATCTTTGCGATGTCCGGAAACACCATATATTTT
TRBJ2-1 | - | TRBV5-1 | - | CASSLAGSQSNEQFF | TGCGCCAGCAGCTTGGCAGGGTCCCAATCCAATGAGCAGTTCTTC
TRBJ2-3 | - | TRBV4-1 | TRBD2 | CASSQAGLGMDTQYF | TGCGCCAGCAGCCAAGCCGGACTAGGAATGGATACGCAGTATTTT
TRBJ2-1 | - | TRBV30 | TRBD2 | CAWRSLAGGLNEQFF | TGTGCCTGGAGGAGCTTAGCGGGGGGGCTCAATGAGCAGTTCTTC
TRBJ2-7 | - | TRBV28 | TRBD1 | CASSERTGGSYEQYF | TGTGCCAGCAGTGAACGAACAGGGGGGTCCTACGAGCAGTACTTC
TRBJ2-4 | - | TRBV12-3/TRBV12-4 | - | CASSFGVDIQYF | TGTGCCAGCAGTTTCGGGGTGGACATTCAGTACTTC
TRBJ2-2 | - | TRBV4-1 | TRBD1 | CASSQDNGRGRKLTGELFF | TGCGCCAGCAGCCAAGATAACGGCAGGGGGCGCAAATTGACCGGGGAGCTGTTTTTT
TRBJ1-5 | - | TRBV9 | - | CASSPDGHPGQPQHF | TGTGCCAGCAGCCCGGACGGACACCCGGGTCAGCCCCAGCATTTT
TRBJ1-1 | - | TRBV19 | - | CASSSWGRGSDLEAFF | TGTGCCAGTAGCTCATGGGGGAGGGGAAGCGACCTAGAAGCTTTCTTT
TRBJ1-4 | - | TRBV7-9 | TRBD1 | CASSSGTGNEKLFF | TGTGCCAGCAGCTCCGGGACAGGGAACGAAAAACTGTTTTTT
TRBJ2-1 | - | TRBV6-5 | - | CASSYQQGKGNEQFF | TGTGCCAGCAGTTACCAGCAGGGAAAAGGGAATGAGCAGTTCTTC
TRBJ1-4 | - | TRBV2 | TRBD1 | CASSKWDRRSTNEKLFF | TGTGCCAGCAGTAAATGGGACAGGAGATCAACTAATGAAAAACTGTTTTTT
TRBJ1-2 | - | TRBV18 | TRBD1 | CASSEGQVQGYGYTF | TGTGCCAGCTCTGAGGGACAGGTTCAAGGCTATGGCTACACCTTC
TRBJ2-7 | - | TRBV15 | TRBD1 | CATSKTGGSYEQYF | TGTGCCACCAGCAAGACAGGGGGCAGCTACGAGCAGTACTTC
TRBJ2-3 | once | TRBV28 | TRBD1 | CASSLGTGWDTQYF | TGTGCCAGCAGTCTAGGGACAGGGTGGGATACGCAGTATTTT
TRBJ1-1 | - | TRBV6-2/TRBV6-3 | - | CASSYKRGTEAFF | TGTGCCAGCAGTTATAAGCGGGGAACTGAAGCTTTCTTT
TRBJ1-5 | - | TRBV19 | - | CASSTSGRQPQHF | TGTGCCAGTAGTACCTCAGGGCGGCAGCCCCAGCATTTT
TRBJ1-6 | - | TRBV19 | TRBD1 | CASSRGDRGRLSPLHF | TGTGCCAGTAGTAGAGGGGACAGGGGGCGTCTTTCACCCCTCCACTTT
TRBJ2-2 | - | TRBV19 | - | CASSPGHLNTGELFF | TGTGCCAGTAGTCCAGGGCATTTGAACACCGGGGAGCTGTTTTTT
TRBJ2-7 | - | TRBV10-3 | TRBD1 | CAISEDRDRSEQYF | TGTGCCATCAGTGAGGACCGGGACAGGAGCGAGCAGTACTTC
TRBJ2-7 | - | TRBV10-2 | TRBD1 | CASSWTGVFYEQYF | TGCGCCAGCAGTTGGACAGGGGTATTCTACGAGCAGTACTTC
TRBJ2-7 | - | TRBV5-1 | TRBD1 | CASSRDSSSYEQYF | TGCGCCAGCAGCAGGGACAGCAGCTCCTACGAGCAGTACTTC
TRBJ1-1 | - | TRBV11-2 | - | CASSLGQNTEAFF | TGTGCCAGCAGCTTAGGACAGAACACTGAAGCTTTCTTT
TRBJ2-1 | - | TRBV6-1 | - | CASSEQWTDNYNEQFF | TGTGCCAGCAGTGAACAGTGGACAGACAACTACAATGAGCAGTTCTTC
TRBJ2-3 | - | TRBV7-2 | TRBD2 | CASRLVAGGAPYTDTQYF | TGTGCCAGCCGCCTTGTAGCGGGGGGGGCCCCATACACAGATACGCAGTATTTT
TRBJ1-2 | - | TRBV5-1 | TRBD1 | CASSSRQGAGGNYGYTF | TGCGCCAGCAGCTCTCGACAGGGAGCGGGAGGTAACTATGGCTACACCTTC
TRBJ1-1 | few | TRBV19 | TRBD1 | CASSPMDRLTEAFF | TGTGCCAGTAGTCCGATGGACAGGCTTACTGAAGCTTTCTTT
TRBJ1-1 | once | TRBV15 | TRBD1 | CATSEGIGGGGPEAFF | TGTGCCACCAGCGAAGGTATTGGAGGGGGCGGCCCTGAAGCTTTCTTT
TRBJ1-5 | - | TRBV5-1 | - | CASSLGQGDQPQHF | TGCGCCAGCAGCTTGGGCCAGGGCGATCAGCCCCAGCATTTT
TRBJ2-1 | - | TRBV30 | - | CAWIGDGEQFF | TGTGCCTGGATCGGGGATGGTGAGCAGTTCTTC
TRBJ2-3 | - | TRBV7-2 | TRBD2 | CASRGGQGTDTQYF | TGTGCCAGCCGGGGGGGCCAAGGCACAGATACGCAGTATTTT
TRBJ1-2 | - | TRBV4-1 | - | CASSHLSQGGYTF | TGCGCCAGCAGCCATCTGAGCCAGGGAGGCTACACCTTC
TRBJ1-5 | - | TRBV19 | - | CASRLGVQINQPQHF | TGTGCCAGTAGGCTCGGGGTACAAATCAATCAGCCCCAGCATTTT
TRBJ2-7 | - | TRBV2 | - | CASRKALIKPSYEQYF | TGTGCCAGCAGGAAGGCCCTCATAAAACCTAGCTACGAGCAGTACTTC
TRBJ2-3 | few | TRBV7-3 | TRBD2 | CASSLGLAGSTQYF | TGTGCCAGCAGCCTGGGACTAGCGGGAAGTACGCAGTATTTT
TRBJ1-1 | - | TRBV2 | - | CASSPGIVNTEAFF | TGTGCCAGCAGTCCCGGGATCGTGAACACTGAAGCTTTCTTT
TRBJ2-5 | - | TRBV19 | - | CASSIGTTIGETQYF | TGTGCCAGTAGTATAGGCACAACTATTGGGGAGACCCAGTACTTC
TRBJ2-7 | - | TRBV10-3 | - | CAISESFLIGTDSYEQYF | TGTGCCATCAGTGAGAGTTTTTTAATTGGGACGGACAGCTACGAGCAGTACTTC
TRBJ1-4 | - | TRBV3-1/TRBV3-2 | - | CASSQGDIPNEKLFF | TGTGCCAGCAGCCAAGGGGACATTCCTAATGAAAAACTGTTTTTT
TRBJ2-1 | - | TRBV28 | TRBD2 | CASSPPGLAGSYNEQFF | TGTGCCAGCAGCCCACCGGGACTAGCGGGAAGCTACAATGAGCAGTTCTTC
TRBJ1-3 | - | TRBV3-1/TRBV3-2 | - | CASSSDQRASGNTIYF | TGTGCCAGCAGCTCAGACCAGCGCGCCTCTGGAAACACCATATATTTT
TRBJ1-2 | - | TRBV18 | TRBD1 | CASSPRAQGENYGYTF | TGTGCCAGCTCACCAAGAGCCCAGGGGGAAAACTATGGCTACACCTTC
TRBJ1-6 | - | TRBV24-1 | - | CATSDTGNSPLHF | TGTGCCACCAGTGATACGGGGAATTCACCCCTCCACTTT
TRBJ1-4 | - | TRBV18 | TRBD1 | CASSSQAGTGTTNEKLFF | TGTGCCAGCTCATCCCAAGCCGGGACAGGGACAACTAATGAAAAACTGTTTTTT